This record looks at one T cell receptor beta chain sequence and its context. Germline loops: CDR1 SEHNR, CDR2 FQNEAQ (reference sequence). Trimming took 5 bases from V and 0 from J; bases not matched to a gene: 8. This CDR3 spans 16 amino acids. Here immunoSEQ multiplex PCR was the method, and the copy in TCRdb shows in-frame clones only, minus some. The sample includes some 310,000 clones, approximately 80% seen only once; the top ten take about 6.7%. The sample comes from a study of cytotoxic CD8 clonotypes in ibrutinib-treated CLL. This chain joins TRBV7-9 and TRBJ2-7, with 9 bases identical to TRBD1. This TCR derives from a human donor with chronic lymphocytic leukemia. The sequences come from PBMCs, collected before ibrutinib treatment. DNA for the CDR3: TGTGCCAGCAGCGGCCCGGGACAGGGAAGCTCCTACGAGCAGTACTTC. It yields the protein CASSGPGQGSSYEQYF.